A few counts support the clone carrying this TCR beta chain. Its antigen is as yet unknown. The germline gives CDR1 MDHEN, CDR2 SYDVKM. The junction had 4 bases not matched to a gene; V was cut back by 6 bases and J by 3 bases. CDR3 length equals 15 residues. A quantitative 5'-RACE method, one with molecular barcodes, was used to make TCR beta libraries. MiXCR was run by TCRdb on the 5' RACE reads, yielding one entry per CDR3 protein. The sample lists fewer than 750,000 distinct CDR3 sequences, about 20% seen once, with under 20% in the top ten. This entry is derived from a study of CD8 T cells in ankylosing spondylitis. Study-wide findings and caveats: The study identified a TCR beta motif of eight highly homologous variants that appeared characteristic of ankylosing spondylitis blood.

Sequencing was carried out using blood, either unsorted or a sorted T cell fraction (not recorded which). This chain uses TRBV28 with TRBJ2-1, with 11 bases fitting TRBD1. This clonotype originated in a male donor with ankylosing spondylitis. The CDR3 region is CASRPGTGGYNEQFF. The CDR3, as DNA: TGTGCCAGCAGGCCCGGGACAGGGGGCTACAATGAGCAGTTCTTC.